The 24 T cell receptor beta chains below were found in one sample sequenced in a study of a mutant IDH1 vaccine in newly diagnosed glioma. Specified time point: week 11, during vaccination. The investigators gave 300 ug of mutant IDH1 20-mer peptide in each vaccine dose, together with topical imiquimod. No antigen is known for these receptors. Method: immunoSEQ multiplex PCR; TCRdb's copy keeps in-frame clones and lacks some. This repertoire shows 25,000 to 40,000 clones, roughly three quarters found once; its top ten account for approximately 23%. Sequences were derived from PBMCs, sampled from a glioma patient whose treatment included an IDH1 peptide vaccine. Source of these receptors: a man between 25 and 39 years old with glioma.

This chain connects TRBV5-1 to TRBJ2-7; 8 bases fit TRBD1. Trimming took 5 bases from V and 1 from J; bases not matched to a gene: 5. Looked up from germline, CDR1 is SGHRS and CDR2 is YFSETQ. The CDR3 is made up of 14 amino acids. CDR3 in DNA: TGCGCCAGCAGGGGGGACAGGCTGTCCTACGAGCAGTACTTC. Translation gives CASRGDRLSYEQYF.

The chain recombines TRBV7-2 with TRBJ1-3; 7 bases are a match to TRBD1. Germline CDR1 reads SGHTA; CDR2 reads FQGNSA. The CDR3 totals 14 residues. The trim removed 5 bases at V and 4 bases at J, leaving 5 bases unmatched. This CDR3 is CASSHRGWGNTIYF. The CDR3 DNA is TGTGCCAGCAGCCACAGGGGTTGGGGAAACACCATATATTTT. Combining the CDR3 with reference TRBV7-2 and TRBJ1-3 gives the whole variable domain GAGVSQSPSNKVTEKGKDVELRCDPISGHTALYWYRQSLGQGLEFLIYFQGNSAPDKSGLPSDRFSAERTGGSVSTLTIQRTQQEDSAVYLCASSHRGWGNTIYFGEGSWLTVV.

The rearrangement links TRBV6-1 to TRBJ2-7; possible D gene TRBD2, 5 bases. The CDR3 runs 13 residues. CDR1 is MNHNS, CDR2 SASEGT, per germline. V shed 6 bases and J shed 3 bases, with 12 bases lying between them. The CDR3 DNA follows: TGTGCCAGCAGAGGTTCCGGGGTCTACGAGCAGTACTTC. It specifies CASRGSGVYEQYF.

The chain joins TRBV5-4 to TRBJ2-3; D tentatively reads TRBD1 or TRBD2 (6 bases each). This CDR3 contains 15 residues. With 0 bases removed from V and 4 bases from J, the gap between germline ends came to 12 bases. From germline, CDR1 is SGHNT and CDR2 YYREEE (reference sequence). Here the CDR3 reads CASSLAPRGPDTQYF. DNA for the CDR3: TGTGCCAGCAGCTTGGCTCCCCGGGGGCCAGATACGCAGTATTTT.

The V call is TRBV15, the J call TRBJ2-7; D unresolved. CDR1 and CDR2 from the germline V gene are LNHNV and YYDKDF (reference sequence). Trimming removed 0 bases from V and 6 bases from J, with 12 bases in between. CDR3 size: 14 residues. The CDR3: CATSRDPDAGEQYF. The CDR3 coding sequence is TGTGCCACCAGCAGAGATCCAGACGCTGGCGAGCAGTACTTC.

The V call is TRBV13, the J call TRBJ2-7; 9 nucleotides line up with TRBD2. V lost 1 base and J lost 1; bases outside the gene matches: 5. The CDR3 contains 16 residues. CDR1 and CDR2 (germline): PRHDT, FYEKMQ (reference sequence). CDR3 protein: CASSLVAGGISYEQYF. CDR3 DNA: TGTGCCAGCAGCTTAGTGGCGGGGGGGATTTCCTACGAGCAGTACTTC.

Remarks on this clone: One end of the junction is discordant with germline, which a read error may explain. The V call is TRBV4-1, the J call TRBJ2-7; 7 bases line up with TRBD1. Germline-derived CDR1 and CDR2 are MGHRA and YSYEKL. The CDR3 has 11 residues. Written as DNA, the CDR3 is TGCGCCAGCAGCCAAGGACAGGGAAGGATTTTC. Its protein product is CASSQGQGRIF.

The chain uses TRBV2 and TRBJ2-2, with 8 nucleotides matching TRBD1. Germline CDR1 is SNHLY and CDR2 is FYNNEI. Unmatched junction bases numbered 10, after V lost 6 bases and J lost 4 bases. There are 16 residues in the CDR3. The CDR3 region is CASSATRTGSTGELFF. CDR3 nucleotide sequence: TGTGCCAGCAGCGCAACTCGGACAGGGTCCACCGGGGAGCTGTTTTTT. Filled out from reference TRBV2 and TRBJ2-2, the complete variable domain reads EPEVTQTPSHQVTQMGQEVILRCVPISNHLYFYWYRQILGQKVEFLVSFYNNEISEKSEIFDDQFSVERPDGSNFTLKIRSTKLEDSAMYFCASSATRTGSTGELFFGEGSRLTVL.

The DNA for the CDR3 is TGTGCCAGCAGTGAAGCGCTTAGAGGGGGAAACAAGGGGGGTGAAAAACTGTTTTTT. The encoded protein is CASSEALRGGNKGGEKLFF. The V gene is TRBV6-1, the J gene TRBJ1-4; maybe TRBD1 (6 bases). This CDR3 spans 19 amino acids. V was cut by 0 bases and J by 7 bases, with 24 bases left in between. Germline CDR1 reads MNHNS; CDR2 reads SASEGT.

The rearrangement links TRBV19 to TRBJ1-2; D unresolved. The CDR3 contains 14 residues. V lost 3 bases and J 3 bases, leaving 11 bases between the germline ends. The germline V gene encodes CDR1 LNHDA and CDR2 SQIVND (reference sequence). The CDR3 here is CASSIILGYYGYTF. The CDR3 DNA sequence: TGTGCCAGTAGTATTATATTAGGGTACTATGGCTACACCTTC.

CDR3 protein: CASSIVRGDNEQFF. The DNA for the CDR3 is TGTGCCAGTAGTATCGTCCGGGGGGACAATGAGCAGTTCTTC. The V call is TRBV19, the J call TRBJ2-1; 7 nucleotides agree with TRBD2. The germline V gene encodes CDR1 LNHDA and CDR2 SQIVND (reference sequence). The CDR3 totals 14 residues. V shed 3 bases, J shed 5 bases, and the junction held 4 bases outside the gene matches.

The chain has TRBV7-2 and TRBJ2-2; 7 nucleotides line up with TRBD1. From germline, CDR1 is SGHTA and CDR2 FQGNSA. V lost 7 bases, J lost 0 bases, and 8 bases stayed unmatched. The CDR3 sequence is 16 residues long. CDR3 sequence (DNA): TGTGCCAGCAACTTTGAGGACAGGCCGAACACCGGGGAGCTGTTTTTT. This codes for CASNFEDRPNTGELFF.

The chain recombines TRBV15 with TRBJ2-7; tentatively, D is TRBD2 (5 bases). Germline V lookup: CDR1 LNHNV, CDR2 YYDKDF (reference sequence). The CDR3 consists of 13 residues. V lost 8 bases and J 2 bases, leaving 13 bases between the germline ends. The CDR3 sequence: CATGIEGTYEQYF. The CDR3 nucleotides read TGTGCCACCGGGATAGAGGGTACCTACGAGCAGTACTTC.

The chain couples TRBV7-9 to TRBJ2-5; the D call may be TRBD1 or TRBD2 (5 bases each). This CDR3 has 14 amino acids. Deletions cut 4 bases from V and 3 bases from J, with 12 bases between. Germline lookup yields CDR1 SEHNR and CDR2 FQNEAQ (reference sequence). Here the CDR3 reads CASSSRGLKETQYF. CDR3 DNA: TGTGCCAGCAGCTCTCGGGGCCTTAAAGAGACCCAGTACTTC.

J is TRBJ2-5 and V is TRBV19; D is unclear. Germline values: CDR1 LNHDA, CDR2 SQIVND (reference sequence). Between the trimmed V and J ends, which lost 5 bases and 5 bases, there was a span of 9 bases. The CDR3 sequence is 12 residues long. The CDR3: CASSGQFETQYF. CDR3 nucleotides: TGTGCCAGTAGTGGGCAGTTCGAGACCCAGTACTTC.

J is TRBJ2-7 and V is TRBV5-1; D gene uncertain. Germline CDR1 and CDR2: SGHRS and YFSETQ. The CDR3 covers 15 residues. Trimming removed 0 bases at V and 5 bases at J, with 15 bases between. The CDR3 DNA follows: TGCGCCAGCAGCTTGGAAGCGATCAAAACCGACGAGCAGTACTTC. Residues: CASSLEAIKTDEQYF. Full variable domain (missing parts from reference TRBV5-1 and TRBJ2-7): KAGVTQTPRYLIKTRGQQVTLSCSPISGHRSVSWYQQTPGQGLQFLFEYFSETQRNKGNFPGRFSGRQFSNSRSEMNVSTLELGDSALYLCASSLEAIKTDEQYFGPGTRLTVT.

The chain carries TRBV12-1 and TRBJ1-5. TRBV12-1 is a pseudogene segment. The CDR3 runs 16 residues. The CDR3 region is CASSFSRPGGNQPQHF. CDR3 coding DNA: TGTGCCAGCAGCTTTTCCCGGCCGGGGGGCAATCAGCCCCAGCATTTT.

The gene calls are TRBV6-6 and TRBJ1-6; D call uncertain. Germline V CDR1 and CDR2: MNHNY, SVGAGI (reference sequence). The CDR3 sequence is 13 residues long. V gave up 2 bases and J gave up 8 bases, with 7 bases separating them. CDR3 coding DNA: TGTGCCAGCAGTTACCAGAAGGATTCACCCCTCCACTTT. This gives the protein CASSYQKDSPLHF.

V usage is TRBV4-3 and J usage is TRBJ1-4; D gene uncertain. The germline CDR1 and CDR2 sequences are LGHNA and YSLEER. Deletions cut 1 base from V and 0 bases from J, with 12 bases between. The CDR3 totals 17 residues. CDR3 sequence reads: CASSQGLGGATNEKLFF. DNA for the CDR3: TGCGCCAGCAGCCAAGGGCTGGGAGGTGCAACTAATGAAAAACTGTTTTTT.

This chain's CDR3 is CAWNRGNTEAFF. The CDR3 bases are TGTGCCTGGAACAGGGGGAACACTGAAGCTTTCTTT. The gene calls are TRBV30 and TRBJ1-1; 7 bases map to TRBD1. The germline V gene encodes CDR1 GTSNPN and CDR2 SVGIG (reference sequence). Losses at the gene ends were 4 bases for V and 1 base for J; bases not matched to a gene: 0. The CDR3 totals 12 residues.

This chain uses TRBV7-8 with TRBJ2-7, with D perhaps TRBD2 (6 bases). This CDR3 has 17 residues. CDR1 and CDR2 from the germline V gene are SGHVS and FQNEAQ. Between the trimmed V and J ends, which lost 7 bases and 1 base, there was a span of 23 bases. The CDR3: CASIPFRWAGPSYEQYF. The CDR3 DNA reads as TGTGCCAGCATTCCCTTTCGATGGGCGGGACCATCCTACGAGCAGTACTTC.

This clone was found a few times. The chain employs TRBV6-1 and TRBJ1-1, with D tentatively TRBD1 (5 bases). Per germline, CDR1 MNHNS and CDR2 SASEGT. The CDR3 spans 11 residues. Trimming pared 7 bases from V and 5 bases from J, leaving 8 bases between. The DNA for the CDR3 is TGTGCCAGCACAGGGTGGACTGAAGCTTTCTTT. Protein sequence: CASTGWTEAFF.

This chain links TRBV7-9 with TRBJ1-2; D unresolved. The V gene lost 1 base and the J gene lost 11 bases, with 11 bases spanning the gap. Germline V gene sequence: CDR1 SEHNR, CDR2 FQNEAQ (reference sequence). The CDR3 runs 12 residues. Here the CDR3 DNA reads TGTGCCAGCAGCTTAGAAACGGCACGGTACACCTTC. Amino acids: CASSLETARYTF.

This clone was seen a single time. V gene TRBV6-5 combines with J gene TRBJ1-1; TRBD1 matches 10 bases. CDR3 length: 15 amino acids. Germline V lookup: CDR1 MNHEY, CDR2 SVGAGI. V dropped 4 bases and J dropped 4; count of bases not matched to a gene: 6. CDR3 in amino acids: CASSWGTGVGTEAFF. The CDR3 nucleotides read TGTGCCAGCAGTTGGGGGACAGGGGTGGGCACTGAAGCTTTCTTT.